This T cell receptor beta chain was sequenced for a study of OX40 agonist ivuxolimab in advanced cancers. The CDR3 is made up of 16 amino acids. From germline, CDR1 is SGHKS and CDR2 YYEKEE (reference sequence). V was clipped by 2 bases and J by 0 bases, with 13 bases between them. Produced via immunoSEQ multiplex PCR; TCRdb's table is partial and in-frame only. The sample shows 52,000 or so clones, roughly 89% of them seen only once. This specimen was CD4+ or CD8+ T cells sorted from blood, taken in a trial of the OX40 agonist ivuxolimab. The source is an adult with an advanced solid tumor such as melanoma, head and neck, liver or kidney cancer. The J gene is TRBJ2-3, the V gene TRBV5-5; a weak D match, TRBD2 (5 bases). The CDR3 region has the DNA TGTGCCAGCAGCTTCCGGACTGACCTCAGCACAGATACGCAGTATTTT. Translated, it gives CASSFRTDLSTDTQYF.